One sample yielded the 9 T cell receptor beta chains listed below, sequenced in a study of blood T cell repertoires in COVID-19. The assay was immunoSEQ multiplex PCR, and TCRdb's table has in-frame clones only and misses some. The sample carries about 22,000 clones, 80% to 95% recorded once. What was sequenced was peripheral blood. The source is an older man with acute or convalescent COVID-19.

This chain uses TRBV5-4 with TRBJ2-1; 7 nucleotides match TRBD2. CDR3 length: 15 residues. Per germline, CDR1 SGHNT and CDR2 YYREEE (reference sequence). J lost 8 bases, V lost 4 bases, and 12 bases had no gene match. The CDR3 spells CASSPPGEGSYEQFF. DNA for the CDR3: TGTGCCAGCAGCCCCCCCGGGGAGGGGAGCTATGAGCAGTTCTTC.

This rearrangement joins TRBV27 to TRBJ2-7; 10 nucleotides align to TRBD1. Losses at the gene ends were 6 bases for V and 6 bases for J; bases not matched to a gene: 8. The V gene's germline CDR1 is MNHEY and CDR2 SMNVEV (reference sequence). The CDR3 spans 14 residues. This chain's CDR3 is CASSPGTGVFEQYF. In DNA form, the CDR3 reads TGTGCCAGCAGCCCCGGGACAGGGGTCTTCGAGCAGTACTTC.

The chain joins TRBV5-6 to TRBJ1-3; 9 bases align to TRBD1. Trimming cost V 5 bases and J 4 bases; bases outside gene matches: 4. The germline gives CDR1 SGHDT, CDR2 YYEEEE. This CDR3 contains 14 residues. CDR3: CASSNRGQGNTIYF. CDR3 sequence (DNA): TGTGCCAGCAGTAACAGGGGGCAAGGAAACACCATATATTTT. Complete variable domain (other parts from reference TRBV5-6 and TRBJ1-3): DAGVTQSPTHLIKTRGQQVTLRCSPKSGHDTVSWYQQALGQGPQFIFQYYEEEERQRGNFPDRFSGHQFPNYSSELNVNALLLGDSALYLCASSNRGQGNTIYFGEGSWLTVV.

This chain connects TRBV19 to TRBJ1-4; the match to TRBD1 covers 8 bases. CDR1 and CDR2 (germline): LNHDA, SQIVND (reference sequence). V shed 9 bases and J 5 bases; nucleotides not matched to a gene: 2. CDR3 length: 12 residues. DNA for the CDR3: TGTGCCAGCCGGACAGGGAATGAAAAACTGTTTTTT. It encodes CASRTGNEKLFF.

The chain links TRBV2 to TRBJ2-7; D not certain. This CDR3 has 11 residues. Per the germline V gene, CDR1 is SNHLY and CDR2 is FYNNEI. V was clipped by 8 bases and J by 3 bases, with 8 bases between them. CDR3: CASRALYEQYF. The CDR3 nucleotides are TGTGCCAGCCGTGCCCTCTACGAGCAGTACTTC.

This clone was seen a handful of times. The chain links TRBV6-5 to TRBJ2-3; 10 nucleotides match TRBD2. The CDR3 contains 14 residues. V shed 6 bases and J 5 bases; nucleotides not matched to a gene: 5. Germline V gene sequence: CDR1 MNHEY, CDR2 SVGAGI. DNA of the CDR3: TGTGCCAGCAGACTAGCGGGATCCGGAGATACGCAGTATTTT. As protein: CASRLAGSGDTQYF.

The rearrangement joins TRBV19 to TRBJ1-5; 9 nucleotides agree with TRBD1. This CDR3 has 17 amino acids. Germline V lookup: CDR1 LNHDA, CDR2 SQIVND (reference sequence). V dropped 5 bases and J dropped 1; count of bases not matched to a gene: 9. The CDR3 spells CASSVTGTGLSNQPQHF. In DNA, the CDR3 is TGTGCCAGTAGTGTTACCGGGACAGGGTTAAGCAATCAGCCCCAGCATTTT.

The chain links TRBV6-5 to TRBJ1-2, with D perhaps matching TRBD1 (6 bases). CDR3 length equals 11 residues. Trimming shortened V by 7 bases and J by 7 bases, and 10 bases separated the two germline ends. Looked up from germline, CDR1 is MNHEY and CDR2 is SVGAGI. The DNA of the CDR3 is TGTGCCAGCACCAGGGGAAGTGGCTACACCTTC. It is translated as CASTRGSGYTF.

The chain has TRBV10-3 and TRBJ2-3; TRBD1 might be the D (6 bases). The length of the CDR3 is 15 residues. Germline V gives CDR1 ENHRY, CDR2 SYGVKD. The V and J ends lost 6 bases and 0 bases respectively, with 13 bases between them. CDR3 region: CAIRGGQKSTDTQYF. The CDR3 DNA follows: TGTGCCATCAGGGGCGGACAGAAGAGCACAGATACGCAGTATTTT.